These 26 T cell receptor beta chains share one sample of origin, sequenced in a study of beta chain features in type 1 diabetes. Sequenced material consisted of expressed TCRB transcripts (all of the isolated RNA was reverse transcribed). The repertoire was sequenced with immunoSEQ multiplex PCR; TCRdb's copy has only in-frame clones and lacks some. Here the sample spans 640,000 or so clones, around 15% being singletons. Study results and limitations: Shortening that was moderate but significant affected the TCRB CDR3s of Type 1 diabetes patients in all four CD4+ subsets.

Antigens of these TCRs are unknown. Sequencing was carried out using naive CD4+ T cells from blood. These receptors came from a man between 18 and 29 years old with type 1 diabetes.

V gene TRBV5-1 combines with J gene TRBJ2-3; the D gene is possibly TRBD2 (5 bases). Germline-derived CDR1 and CDR2 are SGHRS and YFSETQ. Trimming took off 1 base at V and 0 bases at J, with 12 bases between the two ends. The CDR3 extends over 16 amino acids. The CDR3 sequence: CASSLKAVASTDTQYF. The CDR3 DNA sequence: TGCGCCAGCAGCTTGAAGGCGGTAGCGAGCACAGATACGCAGTATTTT.

The V call is TRBV19, the J call TRBJ1-2; the D is unclear. Trimming cost V 5 bases and J 3 bases, with 19 bases left between them. Germline CDR1 is LNHDA and CDR2 is SQIVND (reference sequence). This CDR3 is built from 16 residues. The CDR3 reads CASSSAWTPFDYGYTF. The CDR3 DNA is TGTGCCAGTAGTTCTGCCTGGACCCCCTTTGACTATGGCTACACCTTC.

The chain recombines TRBV18 with TRBJ2-7; 9 bases map to TRBD1. The CDR3 loop spans 14 amino acids. CDR1 and CDR2 (germline): KGHSH, LQKENI. V shed 6 bases, J shed 5 bases, and the junction held 8 bases outside the gene matches. The CDR3 DNA reads TGTGCCAGCTCGGGACAGGGTCCGATCGACGAGCAGTACTTC. Amino acid sequence: CASSGQGPIDEQYF. The full variable domain, in which reference TRBV18 and TRBJ2-7 provide the parts outside the CDR3, is NAGVMQNPRHLVRRRGQEARLRCSPMKGHSHVYWYRQLPEEGLKFMVYLQKENIIDESGMPKERFSAEFPKEGPSILRIQQVVRGDSAAYFCASSGQGPIDEQYFGPGTRLTVT.

V and J are TRBV5-6 and TRBJ1-2, with a weak D call TRBD1 (6 bases). Trimming removed 1 base at V and 7 bases at J, with 17 bases between. This CDR3 is built from 15 residues. Germline lookup yields CDR1 SGHDT and CDR2 YYEEEE. The CDR3 DNA reads TGTGCCAGCAGCTTGCGACAGGTTTTTATTGGTGGCTACACCTTC. This encodes CASSLRQVFIGGYTF. Filled out from reference TRBV5-6 and TRBJ1-2, the complete variable domain reads DAGVTQSPTHLIKTRGQQVTLRCSPKSGHDTVSWYQQALGQGPQFIFQYYEEEERQRGNFPDRFSGHQFPNYSSELNVNALLLGDSALYLCASSLRQVFIGGYTFGSGTRLTVV.

There are a few counts of this clone. The J gene is TRBJ2-5, the V gene TRBV30; D perhaps matches TRBD1 (6 bases). CDR1 is GTSNPN and CDR2 is SVGIG in the germline V gene (reference sequence). Trimming left V 8 bases short and J 2 bases short, with 12 bases between. CDR3 length: 12 amino acids. DNA of the CDR3: TGTGCCCGGCGGACAGTGCAAGAGACCCAGTACTTC. Its protein product is CARRTVQETQYF.

The chain uses TRBV5-4 and TRBJ2-5; TRBD2 is a possible D gene (5 bases). With 4 bases removed from V and 0 bases from J, the gap between germline ends came to 13 bases. The CDR3 is made up of 15 amino acids. The V gene's germline CDR1 is SGHNT and CDR2 YYREEE (reference sequence). Here the CDR3 reads CASSPSWEYQETQYF. The CDR3 nucleotides are TGTGCCAGCAGCCCGAGCTGGGAGTACCAAGAGACCCAGTACTTC.

V and J are TRBV11-2 and TRBJ2-3, with D unresolved. CDR1 and CDR2 from the germline V gene are SGHAT and FQNNGV. Between the trimmed V and J ends, which lost 4 bases and 6 bases, there was a span of 14 bases. The CDR3 runs to 14 residues. The CDR3 sequence is CASSSQRAGDTQYF. The CDR3 DNA reads TGTGCCAGCAGCTCCCAACGGGCCGGGGATACGCAGTATTTT.

This clone was observed a few times. V and J are TRBV5-6 and TRBJ2-1; D uncertain. The CDR3 totals 13 residues. The V gene lost 0 bases and the J gene lost 6 bases, with 7 bases spanning the gap. From germline, CDR1 is SGHDT and CDR2 YYEEEE. CDR3 sequence (DNA): TGTGCCAGCAGCTTGGTGTTATCCAATGAGCAGTTCTTC. Protein product: CASSLVLSNEQFF.

This clone was detected only a few times. The chain joins TRBV7-8 to TRBJ2-5; TRBD2 might be the D (7 bases). Germline V gene sequence: CDR1 SGHVS, CDR2 FQNEAQ. The V end lost 1 base, the J end lost 5 bases, and 20 bases lay between the germline ends. The CDR3 consists of 17 residues. CDR3 sequence (DNA): TGTGCCAGCAGCTTAGGTTATGCGGGGGCTGGGTTGGAGACCCAGTACTTC. Its protein product is CASSLGYAGAGLETQYF.

The chain is built from TRBV14 and TRBJ2-3; no clear D gene. This CDR3 is 12 amino acids long. The germline V gene encodes CDR1 SGHDN and CDR2 FVKESK. Trimming removed 5 bases from V and 0 bases from J, with 3 bases in between. The CDR3 bases are TGTGCCAGCAGCGCTAGCACAGATACGCAGTATTTT. It is translated as CASSASTDTQYF.

The chain is built from TRBV7-2 and TRBJ1-5; D is unclear. Germline lookup yields CDR1 SGHTA and CDR2 FQGNSA. The CDR3 length is 14 residues. The V gene lost 1 base and the J gene lost 2 bases, with 6 bases spanning the gap. In DNA, the CDR3 is TGTGCCAGCAGCTTAGGGATAGGCAATCAGCCCCAGCATTTT. This gives the protein CASSLGIGNQPQHF.

The V call is TRBV5-4, the J call TRBJ2-5; possibly TRBD2 for D (6 bases). Germline V CDR1 and CDR2: SGHNT, YYREEE (reference sequence). The V and J ends lost 1 base and 6 bases respectively, with 13 bases between them. The CDR3 length is 14 residues. CDR3 nucleotide sequence: TGTGCCAGCAGCTTGAAGGAGGGCTTGAAGACCCAGTACTTC. Encoded protein: CASSLKEGLKTQYF.

The table lists this clone with a few counts. V gene TRBV5-1 combines with J gene TRBJ2-7; either TRBD1 or TRBD2 may supply D (6 bases each). V lost 0 bases and J lost 5, with 9 bases in between. This CDR3 region has 13 residues. In germline, CDR1 is SGHRS, CDR2 YFSETQ. This CDR3 is CASSLERGDEQYF. The CDR3 nucleotides read TGCGCCAGCAGCTTGGAAAGGGGGGACGAGCAGTACTTC.

This clone was detected once. This sequence joins TRBV5-1 and TRBJ1-4; a possible D gene is TRBD1 (5 bases). CDR3 length: 14 amino acids. Per the germline V gene, CDR1 is SGHRS and CDR2 is YFSETQ. V lost 3 bases to trimming and J lost 5 bases, with 11 bases between them. The CDR3 sequence is CASSSREPNEKLFF. As DNA, the CDR3 is TGCGCCAGCAGCTCCAGGGAACCGAATGAAAAACTGTTTTTT.

In its sample, this clone was seen a few times. The rearrangement links TRBV2 to TRBJ1-6; D may be TRBD1 (6 bases). Trimming took 6 bases from V and 7 from J, leaving 10 bases between them. The CDR3 contains 13 residues. Per germline, CDR1 SNHLY and CDR2 FYNNEI. The CDR3 DNA reads TGTGCCAGCAGCCTAGGGGGGAATTCACCCCTCCACTTT. As protein: CASSLGGNSPLHF. The full variable domain, its missing parts supplied by reference TRBV2 and TRBJ1-6, is EPEVTQTPSHQVTQMGQEVILRCVPISNHLYFYWYRQILGQKVEFLVSFYNNEISEKSEIFDDQFSVERPDGSNFTLKIRSTKLEDSAMYFCASSLGGNSPLHFGNGTRLTVT.

V gene TRBV30 combines with J gene TRBJ2-5; 7 nucleotides match TRBD2. CDR1 GTSNPN and CDR2 SVGIG come from the germline V gene (reference sequence). V dropped 0 bases and J dropped 5; count of bases not matched to a gene: 3. The CDR3 has 13 amino acids. The CDR3 reads CAWSVNSGETQYF. Here the CDR3 DNA reads TGTGCCTGGAGTGTAAATAGCGGGGAGACCCAGTACTTC.

The rearrangement links TRBV30 to TRBJ2-5; D gene uncertain. V gave up 5 bases and J gave up 4 bases, with 8 bases separating them. This CDR3 has 11 amino acids. Germline values: CDR1 GTSNPN, CDR2 SVGIG (reference sequence). The CDR3 here is CAWAVGETQYF. For the CDR3, the DNA is TGTGCCTGGGCAGTGGGAGAGACCCAGTACTTC.

This clone was recorded a few times. The rearrangement uses TRBV25-1 and TRBJ1-1; TRBD1 agrees at 7 bases. The CDR3 totals 14 residues. Unmatched junction bases numbered 5, after V lost 1 base and J lost 6 bases. Germline-derived CDR1 and CDR2 are MGHDK and SYGVNS. CDR3 region: CASSEWQGGAEAFF. In DNA, the CDR3 is TGTGCCAGCAGTGAATGGCAGGGGGGCGCTGAAGCTTTCTTT.

This sequence joins TRBV7-2 and TRBJ2-3, with a possible D match to TRBD2 (5 bases). The CDR3 covers 15 residues. The germline V and J ends were trimmed by 0 bases and 1 base, with 8 bases remaining between them. Germline V gives CDR1 SGHTA, CDR2 FQGNSA. The CDR3 is CASSLASEGTDTQYF. Written as DNA, the CDR3 is TGTGCCAGCAGCTTAGCTAGCGAAGGCACAGATACGCAGTATTTT.

The V call is TRBV29-1, the J call TRBJ2-2; unclear D gene. V lost 5 bases to trimming and J lost 6 bases, with 7 bases between them. Germline V gene sequence: CDR1 SQVTM, CDR2 ANQGSEA. There are 11 residues in the CDR3. CDR3: CSVRRSGELFF. CDR3 in DNA: TGCAGCGTTCGAAGATCCGGGGAGCTGTTTTTT.

The rearrangement links TRBV5-1 to TRBJ1-2, with TRBD1 identical over 8 bases. The CDR3 length is 18 residues. The V segment lost 4 bases and the J segment 6 bases; nucleotides outside the gene matches: 20. Germline values: CDR1 SGHRS, CDR2 YFSETQ. The CDR3 bases are TGCGCCAGCAGCCTACACCTGTTCTCGGGACAGGTTACTAATGGCTACACCTTC. This encodes CASSLHLFSGQVTNGYTF. The full variable domain, with the rest looked up from reference TRBV5-1 and TRBJ1-2, is KAGVTQTPRYLIKTRGQQVTLSCSPISGHRSVSWYQQTPGQGLQFLFEYFSETQRNKGNFPGRFSGRQFSNSRSEMNVSTLELGDSALYLCASSLHLFSGQVTNGYTFGSGTRLTVV.

V is TRBV4-1 and J is TRBJ2-2; possibly TRBD1 for D (7 bases). The V gene lost 5 bases and the J gene lost 4 bases, with 17 bases spanning the gap. This CDR3 contains 16 residues. The germline gives CDR1 MGHRA, CDR2 YSYEKL. In DNA, the CDR3 is TGCGCCAGCAGCGTTGCGGGACAGTTGGCCACCGGGGAGCTGTTTTTT. This gives the protein CASSVAGQLATGELFF.

This chain links TRBV15 with TRBJ2-2, with TRBD1 as a possible D gene (6 bases). The germline V gene encodes CDR1 LNHNV and CDR2 YYDKDF (reference sequence). The CDR3 contains 16 residues. V was trimmed by 0 bases and J by 3 bases, leaving 11 bases between them. The CDR3 DNA follows: TGTGCCACCAGCAGAGATACTGGGGGCTACACCGGGGAGCTGTTTTTT. This gives the protein CATSRDTGGYTGELFF. Combining the CDR3 with reference TRBV15 and TRBJ2-2 gives the whole variable domain DAMVIQNPRYQVTQFGKPVTLSCSQTLNHNVMYWYQQKSSQAPKLLFHYYDKDFNNEADTPDNFQSRRPNTSFCFLDIRSPGLGDTAMYLCATSRDTGGYTGELFFGEGSRLTVL.

This clone came up a few times. At the DNA level, this CDR3 is encoded by other sequences in the same sample as well. The V gene is TRBV7-2, the J gene TRBJ2-3; D unclear. V was trimmed by 1 base and J by 4 bases, leaving 3 bases between them. This CDR3 contains 12 residues. Germline lookup yields CDR1 SGHTA and CDR2 FQGNSA. CDR3 region: CASSLVPDTQYF. In DNA, the CDR3 is TGTGCCAGCAGCTTAGTCCCAGATACGCAGTATTTT.

Note on this clone: The same CDR3 can be traced to other DNA sequences in this sample. This chain joins TRBV30 and TRBJ2-7; D ambiguous. Deletions cut 0 bases from V and 6 bases from J, with 6 bases between. Germline CDR1 reads GTSNPN; CDR2 reads SVGIG (reference sequence). The CDR3 extends over 11 amino acids. In DNA form, the CDR3 reads TGTGCCTGGAGTGTGGCTGGCGAGCAGTACTTC. This encodes CAWSVAGEQYF.

Only a few counts were recorded for this clone. This chain joins TRBV4-3 and TRBJ2-1; perhaps D is TRBD1 or TRBD2 (5 bases each). The CDR3 contains 15 residues. CDR1 and CDR2 (germline): LGHNA, YSLEER. V was clipped by 0 bases and J by 0 bases, with 6 bases between them. CDR3 sequence (DNA): TGCGCCAGCAGCCAAGAGGGGGACTCCTACAATGAGCAGTTCTTC. This codes for CASSQEGDSYNEQFF.